This T cell receptor beta chain appears in the sequencing data of a study of cytomegalovirus exposure and HLA in healthy donors. Per the germline V gene, CDR1 is SGHTA and CDR2 is FQGNSA. CDR3 length: 13 amino acids. Trimming took 5 bases from V and 5 from J, leaving 10 bases between them. Vbeta (60) and Jbeta (13) primers were used in the PCR. Some clones are missing from TCRdb's copy, which holds only in-frame ones; the method was immunoSEQ multiplex PCR. The table has over 110,000 clones, 70% to 80% seen once; the top ten hold roughly 6.2%. This TCR was recovered from a woman aged 40-49 years in good health and CMV-seropositive. Sequences were obtained from PBMCs. The chain uses TRBV7-2 and TRBJ1-5; a weak D match, TRBD1 (5 bases). CDR3 amino acids: CASSPSGYQPQHF. The CDR3 bases are TGTGCCAGCAGCCCTTCAGGGTATCAGCCCCAGCATTTT.